These 5 T cell receptor beta chains were all obtained from the same sample, sequenced in a study of blood T cell repertoires in COVID-19. Libraries were prepared by immunoSEQ multiplex PCR; TCRdb keeps only in-frame clonotypes and omits some of them. The sample has roughly 160,000 clones, approximately 88% seen once. Sequencing was performed on PBMCs or T cells enriched from blood (not recorded which). The receptors originated from a woman aged 60-70 years who had recovered from COVID-19.

This clone was detected only a few times. CDR3 coding DNA: TGTGCCAGCAGCTTATGGTTTGGGACTGGTTACTTC. Its protein is CASSLWFGTGYF. The V gene is TRBV7-9, the J gene TRBJ2-5; D may be TRBD2 (6 bases). V was trimmed by 2 bases and J by 14 bases, leaving 15 bases between them. This CDR3 region has 12 residues. Germline V CDR1 and CDR2: SEHNR, FQNEAQ (reference sequence).

The V gene is TRBV10-3, the J gene TRBJ2-3; the match to TRBD2 covers 9 bases. The CDR3 is made up of 14 amino acids. Germline V gene lookup returns CDR1 ENHRY and CDR2 SYGVKD. The trim removed 9 bases at V and 1 base at J, leaving 5 bases unmatched. The CDR3 DNA reads as TGTGCCATGCGGGGGGGCCTCGGCACAGATACGCAGTATTTT. This translates into CAMRGGLGTDTQYF.

The genes are TRBV6-6 and TRBJ1-6; possible D gene TRBD1, 5 bases. Trimming stripped 6 bases from V and 13 bases from J, with 13 bases between. This CDR3 spans 12 amino acids. CDR1 and CDR2 from the germline V gene are MNHNY and SVGAGI (reference sequence). CDR3: CASSQGKRPLHF. CDR3 nucleotides: TGTGCCAGCAGCCAGGGAAAACGGCCCCTCCACTTT.

This chain connects TRBV18 to TRBJ1-1; the match to TRBD1 covers 8 bases. Germline loops: CDR1 KGHSH, CDR2 LQKENI. The length of the CDR3 is 16 residues. The J segment lost 1 base and the V segment lost 5 bases, leaving 9 bases of the junction unmatched. CDR3 in DNA: TGTGCCAGCTCATTCCGGACAGGGATCGGGAACACTGAAGCTTTCTTT. Translated: CASSFRTGIGNTEAFF.

This clone was counted a few times. The V gene is TRBV2, the J gene TRBJ1-2; TRBD1 agrees at 9 bases. V lost 9 bases, J lost 8 bases, and 7 bases stayed unmatched. There are 12 residues in the CDR3. CDR1 SNHLY and CDR2 FYNNEI come from the germline V gene. For the CDR3, the DNA is TGTGCCAGGATCACAGGGGGCCGGGGCTACACCTTC. It specifies CARITGGRGYTF.